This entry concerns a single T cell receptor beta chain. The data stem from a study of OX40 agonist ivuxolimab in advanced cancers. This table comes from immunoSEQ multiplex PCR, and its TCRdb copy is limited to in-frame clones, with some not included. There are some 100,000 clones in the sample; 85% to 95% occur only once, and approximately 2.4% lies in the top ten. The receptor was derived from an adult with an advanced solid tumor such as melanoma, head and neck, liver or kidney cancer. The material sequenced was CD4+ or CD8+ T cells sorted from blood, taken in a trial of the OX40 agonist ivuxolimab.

This CDR3 is CASSDGLGVTEAFF. CDR3 in DNA: TGTGCCAGCAGTGACGGACTGGGGGTTACTGAAGCTTTCTTT. The genes are TRBV2 and TRBJ1-1; a weak D match, TRBD1 (5 bases). The CDR3 is 14 residues long. CDR1 and CDR2 from the germline V gene are SNHLY and FYNNEI. V lost 3 bases, J lost 5 bases, and 13 bases lay in between.